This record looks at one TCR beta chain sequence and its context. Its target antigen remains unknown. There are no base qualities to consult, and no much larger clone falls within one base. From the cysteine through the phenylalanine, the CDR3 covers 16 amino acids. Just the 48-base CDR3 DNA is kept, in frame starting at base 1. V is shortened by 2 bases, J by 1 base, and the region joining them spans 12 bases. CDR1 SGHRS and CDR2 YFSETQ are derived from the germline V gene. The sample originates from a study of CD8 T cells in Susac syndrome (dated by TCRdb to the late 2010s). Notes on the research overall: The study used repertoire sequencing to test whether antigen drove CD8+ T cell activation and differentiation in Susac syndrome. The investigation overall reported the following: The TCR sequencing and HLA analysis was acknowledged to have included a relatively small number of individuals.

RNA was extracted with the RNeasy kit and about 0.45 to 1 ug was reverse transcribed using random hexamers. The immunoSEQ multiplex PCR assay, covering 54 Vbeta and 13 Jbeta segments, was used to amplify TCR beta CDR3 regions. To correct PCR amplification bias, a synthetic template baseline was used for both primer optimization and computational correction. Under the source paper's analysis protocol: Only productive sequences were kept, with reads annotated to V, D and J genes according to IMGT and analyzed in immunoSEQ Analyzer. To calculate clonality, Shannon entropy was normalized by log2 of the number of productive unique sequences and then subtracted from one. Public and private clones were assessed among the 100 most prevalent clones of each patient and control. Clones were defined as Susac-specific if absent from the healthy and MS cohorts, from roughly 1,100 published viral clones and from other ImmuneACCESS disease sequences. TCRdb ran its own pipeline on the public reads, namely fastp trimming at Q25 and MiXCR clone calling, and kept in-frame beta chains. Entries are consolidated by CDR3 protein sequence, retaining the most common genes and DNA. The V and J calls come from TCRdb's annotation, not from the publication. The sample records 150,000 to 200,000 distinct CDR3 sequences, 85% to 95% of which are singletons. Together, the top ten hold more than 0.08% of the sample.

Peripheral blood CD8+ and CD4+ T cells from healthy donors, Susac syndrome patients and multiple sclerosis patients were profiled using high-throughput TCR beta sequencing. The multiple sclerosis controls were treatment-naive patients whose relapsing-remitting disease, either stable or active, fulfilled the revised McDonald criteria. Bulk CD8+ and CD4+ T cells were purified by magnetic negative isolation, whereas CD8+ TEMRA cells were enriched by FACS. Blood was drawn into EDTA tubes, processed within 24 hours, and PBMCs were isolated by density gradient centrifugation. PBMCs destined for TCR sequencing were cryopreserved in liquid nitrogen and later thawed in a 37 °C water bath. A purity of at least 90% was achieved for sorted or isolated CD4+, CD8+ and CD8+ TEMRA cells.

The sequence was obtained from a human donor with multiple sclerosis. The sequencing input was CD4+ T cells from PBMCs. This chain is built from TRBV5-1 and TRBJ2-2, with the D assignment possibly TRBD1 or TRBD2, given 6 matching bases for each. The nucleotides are TGCGCCAGCAGCTTCATGGGGGGCATGAACACCGGGGAGCTGTTTTTT. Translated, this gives CASSFMGGMNTGELFF. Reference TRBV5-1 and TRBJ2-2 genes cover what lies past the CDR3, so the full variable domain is KAGVTQTPRYLIKTRGQQVTLSCSPISGHRSVSWYQQTPGQGLQFLFEYFSETQRNKGNFPGRFSGRQFSNSRSEMNVSTLELGDSALYLCASSFMGGMNTGELFFGEGSRLTVL.